Sequencing of this T cell receptor beta chain was carried out in a study of regulatory T cells in long-lasting Graves disease. The study's findings and limits: Persistent disease favored TRBV28, TRBJ1-2 and TRBJ2-5.

This clonotype occurred a few times. What it binds is not known. Noted time point: newly diagnosed GD, antithyroid drugs for less than 3 months. Generation of the TCR library employed RNA extracted from PBMCs. The authors diagnosed Graves' disease using American Thyroid Association guidelines. The collection involved drawing roughly 10 milliliters of peripheral blood into EDTA tubes. Arm-PCR of CDR3 regions with iRepertoire HTBI primers generated TCR beta libraries. MiXCR, applied by TCRdb to the multiplex PCR reads, yields one record per CDR3 protein. In the table there are more than 350,000 distinct CDR3 sequences, 15% of which are singletons. The CDR3 extends over 12 amino acids. The germline V and J ends were trimmed by 3 bases and 7 bases, with 9 bases remaining between them. The same specimen was also included in a second study, on T cells in Graves' hyperthyroidism and ophthalmopathy. That work states: Ophthalmopathy onset followed model prediction by a median roughly six months.

The sequenced sample was peripheral blood mononuclear cells (PBMCs), obtained at new diagnosis, from a patient treated with antithyroid drugs. The J gene is TRBJ1-2, the V gene TRBV12-3 or TRBV12-4; D ambiguous. The receptor comes from a woman aged 30 to 39 with Graves disease. The CDR3 loop reads CASSFSGAGYTF. CDR3 bases: TGTGCCAGCAGTTTTAGTGGCGCTGGCTACACCTTC.